Each of the 6 T cell receptor beta chains below was sequenced from the same sample in a study of monozygotic twins with inflammatory bowel disease (dated by TCRdb to between 2018 and 2020). Library preparation was by 5' RACE. The sequencing machine was an Illumina HiSeq 2500. After the reads were reprocessed by TCRdb, one entry was made per CDR3 protein sequence, with no DNA. Per the sample table, the count is 400,000 or so distinct CDR3 sequences. Roughly 2.2% of the sample is held by the ten biggest clonotypes. The sequencing input was blood. The receptors here all came from a human donor with ulcerative colitis or Crohn's disease, or a healthy co-twin of an affected twin (not recorded which).

The chain carries TRBV9 and TRBJ2-5; TCRdb returns TRBD2, unconfirmable since there is no DNA. This CDR3 spans 15 amino acids. Germline CDR1 reads SGDLS; CDR2 reads YYNGEE. CDR3 loop: CASSVDPPNQETQYF.

The genes are TRBV12-3 or TRBV12-4 and TRBJ2-5. This CDR3 is built from 11 residues. CDR3 in amino acids: CASRSRETQYF.

V and J are TRBV29-1 and TRBJ2-7; TCRdb's D gene call, TRBD2, goes unchecked for lack of DNA. The CDR3 extends over 11 amino acids. CDR1 and CDR2 from the germline V gene are SQVTM and ANQGSEA. CDR3 region: CSVEQGGGQYF.

The chain uses TRBV10-3 and TRBJ1-2; the TCRdb call, TRBD1, lacks DNA for checking. This CDR3 region has 16 residues. CDR1 and CDR2 from the germline V gene are ENHRY and SYGVKD. CDR3: CAISGIGTPNYYGYTF.

The chain uses TRBV7-6 and TRBJ2-1; there is no DNA to check the TCRdb D call of TRBD1. Per the germline V gene, CDR1 is SGHVS and CDR2 is FNYEAQ. The CDR3 runs 14 residues. The CDR3 reads CASSLTGVYNEQFF.

The V call is TRBV11-1, the J call TRBJ1-6. The CDR3 spans 14 residues. Germline V lookup: CDR1 SGHAT, CDR2 FQDESV (reference sequence). CDR3 protein: CASSGRRVNSPLHF.